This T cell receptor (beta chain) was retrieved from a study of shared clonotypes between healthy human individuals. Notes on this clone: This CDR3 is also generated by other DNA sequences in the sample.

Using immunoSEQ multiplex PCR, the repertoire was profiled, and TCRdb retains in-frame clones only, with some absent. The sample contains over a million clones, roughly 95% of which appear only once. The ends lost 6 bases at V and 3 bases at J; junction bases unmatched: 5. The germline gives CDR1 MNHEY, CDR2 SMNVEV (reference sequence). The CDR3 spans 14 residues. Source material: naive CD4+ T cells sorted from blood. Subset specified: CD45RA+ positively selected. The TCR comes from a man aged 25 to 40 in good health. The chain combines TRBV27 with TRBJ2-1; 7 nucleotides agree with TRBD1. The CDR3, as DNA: TGTGCCAGCAGCCTGAGGACAGGCTACAATGAGCAGTTCTTC. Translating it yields CASSLRTGYNEQFF.